These 21 T cell receptor beta chains were all obtained from the same sample, sequenced in a study of blood T cell repertoires in COVID-19. Sequencing used immunoSEQ multiplex PCR; TCRdb keeps in-frame clones, though not all of them. The sample yields roughly 190,000 clones, roughly four fifths seen once. The source material was peripheral blood. The receptors come from a woman aged 50 to 60 with acute or convalescent COVID-19.

The rearrangement uses TRBV5-1 and TRBJ2-2; the D is unclear. V lost 0 bases and J 0 bases, leaving 3 bases between the germline ends. Germline V gene sequence: CDR1 SGHRS, CDR2 YFSETQ. The CDR3 is 14 amino acids. This CDR3 is CASSLGANTGELFF. CDR3 nucleotide sequence: TGCGCCAGCAGCTTGGGAGCGAACACCGGGGAGCTGTTTTTT.

The V call is TRBV12-3 or TRBV12-4, the J call TRBJ2-7, with unresolved D. The CDR3 has 12 amino acids. The V end was cut by 4 bases, the J end by 1 base, with 5 bases between. CDR3 amino acids: CASSSPSYEQYF. The CDR3 region has the DNA TGTGCCAGCAGTTCCCCTTCCTACGAGCAGTACTTC.

This chain joins TRBV19 and TRBJ1-5; D is unresolved. Germline CDR1 reads LNHDA; CDR2 reads SQIVND (reference sequence). Trimming removed 6 bases at V and 3 bases at J, with 12 bases between. There are 14 residues in the CDR3. In DNA form, the CDR3 reads TGTGCCAGTAGCCAATCACCCTACAATCAGCCCCAGCATTTT. Its translation: CASSQSPYNQPQHF.

This clone was counted once. The chain carries TRBV19 and TRBJ1-1, with TRBD1 identical over 9 bases. Trimming removed 8 bases from V and 5 bases from J; junction bases left unmatched: 6. This CDR3 is 13 amino acids long. Germline lookup yields CDR1 LNHDA and CDR2 SQIVND (reference sequence). This CDR3 is CASADRGGTEAFF. DNA for the CDR3: TGTGCCAGTGCTGACAGGGGGGGGACTGAAGCTTTCTTT.

The rearrangement links TRBV5-1 to TRBJ2-7; 9 bases align to TRBD2. The J segment lost 5 bases and the V segment lost 5 bases, leaving 8 bases of the junction unmatched. The CDR3 is 14 residues long. Germline values: CDR1 SGHRS, CDR2 YFSETQ. This CDR3 reads CASRRSGLADEQYF. Here the CDR3 DNA reads TGCGCCAGCAGGCGATCGGGACTAGCTGACGAGCAGTACTTC.

The rearrangement links TRBV5-5 to TRBJ2-2, with no clear D. The length of the CDR3 is 12 residues. The germline CDR1 and CDR2 sequences are SGHKS and YYEKEE (reference sequence). Trimming removed 0 bases from V and 9 bases from J, with 6 bases in between. DNA for the CDR3: TGTGCCAGCAGCTTGGTTAATAGGGAGCTGTTTTTT. It is translated as CASSLVNRELFF.

The CDR3 bases are TGTGCCAGCAGCTTGGAGGCTATCTGGGGACTAGCCAACAATGAGCAGTTCTTC. Translating it yields CASSLEAIWGLANNEQFF. V gene TRBV5-6 combines with J gene TRBJ2-1; 9 bases line up with TRBD2. The germline V gene has CDR1 SGHDT and CDR2 YYEEEE. J lost 5 bases, V lost 0 bases, and 12 bases had no gene match. This CDR3 has 18 residues.

The CDR3 coding sequence is TGTGCCACCAGTGATCCGCGGGGGCCAAGCTCCTACGAGCAGTACTTC. It encodes CATSDPRGPSSYEQYF. The chain couples TRBV24-1 to TRBJ2-7; tentatively, D is TRBD2 (7 bases). The ends were cut back, 3 bases at V and 0 bases at J, with 14 bases in the middle. There are 16 residues in the CDR3. Germline values: CDR1 KGHDR, CDR2 SFDVKD.

V gene TRBV3-1 (or the pseudogene TRBV3-2) combines with J gene TRBJ2-1; a weak D match, TRBD2 (5 bases). Germline V gene data show CDR1 as LGHDT and CDR2 as YNNKEL (reference sequence). The CDR3 has 14 amino acids. With 0 bases removed from V and 9 bases from J, the gap between germline ends came to 12 bases. In DNA form, the CDR3 reads TGTGCCAGCAGCCAAGAGTCACTAGTCTTTGAGCAGTTCTTC. It encodes CASSQESLVFEQFF.

The chain recombines TRBV27 with TRBJ2-7; 9 bases match TRBD1. CDR1 is MNHEY and CDR2 is SMNVEV in the germline V gene (reference sequence). The CDR3 runs to 17 residues. J was trimmed by 3 bases and V by 5 bases; bases with no gene match: 14. For the CDR3, the DNA is TGTGCCAGCAGTCTACAGGGGGCCATGGGTCCCATCTACGAGCAGTACTTC. It codes for CASSLQGAMGPIYEQYF.

Notes on this clone: This same CDR3 is encoded by further DNA sequences in the sample. This sequence joins TRBV6-5 and TRBJ2-1, with 9 bases lining up with TRBD1. The CDR3 runs to 15 residues. J lost 0 bases, V lost 5 bases, and 2 bases had no gene match. In germline, CDR1 is MNHEY, CDR2 SVGAGI. The CDR3: CASSPDRGSYNEQFF. In DNA form, the CDR3 reads TGTGCCAGCAGTCCGGACAGGGGCTCCTACAATGAGCAGTTCTTC.

The CDR3 loop reads CASSTPTGSGANVLTF. The CDR3 coding sequence is TGTGCCAGCAGCACCCCTACAGGGAGTGGGGCCAACGTCCTGACTTTC. This chain joins TRBV6-6 and TRBJ2-6; D might be TRBD1 (6 bases). Germline V gene data show CDR1 as MNHNY and CDR2 as SVGAGI (reference sequence). The ends were cut back, 6 bases at V and 3 bases at J, with 15 bases in the middle. The CDR3 has 16 amino acids.

V gene TRBV10-3 combines with J gene TRBJ1-5; 9 nucleotides line up with TRBD1. Germline trimming cut 6 bases from V and 0 bases from J; bases unmatched to any gene: 3. Germline CDR1 ENHRY, CDR2 SYGVKD. The CDR3 runs to 15 residues. The CDR3, as DNA: TGTGCCATCAGGGGGGACAGGGCTAGCAATCAGCCCCAGCATTTT. Its translation is CAIRGDRASNQPQHF.

The chain is built from TRBV24-1 and TRBJ2-1; 7 bases line up with TRBD1. The CDR3 has 16 amino acids. From germline, CDR1 is KGHDR and CDR2 SFDVKD. The trim removed 4 bases at V and 4 bases at J, leaving 9 bases unmatched. CDR3 amino acids: CATSESRQGSYNEQFF. The DNA of the CDR3 is TGTGCCACCAGTGAATCCCGACAGGGCAGTTACAATGAGCAGTTCTTC.

The gene calls are TRBV6-5 and TRBJ1-4; D gene ambiguous. CDR3 size: 14 residues. Germline V gene lookup returns CDR1 MNHEY and CDR2 SVGAGI. With 6 bases removed from V and 1 base from J, the gap between germline ends came to 9 bases. CDR3 sequence reads: CASRMRGTNEKLFF. In DNA, the CDR3 is TGTGCCAGCAGAATGCGGGGAACTAATGAAAAACTGTTTTTT.

This clone has a handful of counts. The V gene is TRBV19, the J gene TRBJ1-1; the match to TRBD1 covers 8 bases. Germline loops: CDR1 LNHDA, CDR2 SQIVND (reference sequence). The CDR3 spans 16 residues. J lost 5 bases, V lost 8 bases, and 16 bases had no gene match. This CDR3 is CASLPAAGGAGTEAFF. CDR3 DNA sequence: TGTGCCAGTCTCCCAGCGGCAGGGGGCGCGGGAACTGAAGCTTTCTTT.

The chain employs TRBV4-1 and TRBJ1-2; 10 nucleotides align to TRBD1. The V gene's germline CDR1 is MGHRA and CDR2 YSYEKL. This CDR3 has 14 residues. V lost 3 bases and J lost 8; bases outside the gene matches: 6. This chain's CDR3 is CASSQGTGVGGYTF. The CDR3 coding sequence is TGCGCCAGCAGCCAGGGGACAGGGGTCGGAGGCTACACCTTC.

The CDR3: CASSPGGDYYTDTQYF. CDR3 bases: TGTGCCAGCAGCCCGGGGGGGGACTACTACACAGATACGCAGTATTTT. J is TRBJ2-3 and V is TRBV5-4, with 8 positions matching TRBD2. The CDR3 spans 16 residues. V shed 4 bases and J 2 bases; nucleotides not matched to a gene: 9. CDR1 is SGHNT and CDR2 is YYREEE in the germline V gene (reference sequence).

This clone was counted a single time. The chain uses TRBV27 and TRBJ2-5, with no clear D. Germline V gives CDR1 MNHEY, CDR2 SMNVEV (reference sequence). The CDR3 has 13 residues. V gave up 3 bases and J gave up 2 bases, with 7 bases separating them. CDR3 region: CASSLFGQETQYF. DNA for the CDR3: TGTGCCAGCAGTTTGTTCGGGCAAGAGACCCAGTACTTC.

The chain uses TRBV28 and TRBJ2-3; TRBD1 agrees at 7 bases. This CDR3 has 14 residues. Losses at the gene ends were 3 bases for V and 2 bases for J; bases not matched to a gene: 2. Germline CDR1 and CDR2: MDHEN and SYDVKM. The CDR3 sequence is CASSLTGNTDTQYF. In nucleotides, the CDR3 is TGTGCCAGCAGTTTGACAGGGAACACAGATACGCAGTATTTT.

V gene TRBV7-8 combines with J gene TRBJ2-3; 8 nucleotides line up with TRBD1. The CDR3 has 15 residues. CDR1 is SGHVS, CDR2 FQNEAQ, per germline. Unmatched junction bases numbered 4, after V lost 4 bases and J lost 1 base. The CDR3 bases are TGTGCCAGCAGCTCCGACAGGGGCCGCACAGATACGCAGTATTTT. It translates to CASSSDRGRTDTQYF.